Described below is a single T cell receptor (beta chain) sequence and its context. Its matching antigen is unknown. Looked up from germline, CDR1 is MNHNY and CDR2 is SVGAGI (reference sequence). Trimming removed 3 bases at V and 5 bases at J, with 8 bases between. CDR3 length equals 13 residues. The sample belongs to a study of cytomegalovirus exposure and HLA in healthy donors. On the study more broadly: A previous analysis identified around 120 million unique TCR beta sequences derived from approximately 190 million T cells.

Both 60 Vbeta primers and 13 Jbeta primers went into the PCR. TCRdb's table, derived via immunoSEQ multiplex PCR, lists solely in-frame clones and lacks some. In the table there are roughly 200,000 clones, roughly four fifths of which are singletons. The study's findings and limits: Most CMV-associated TCR beta chains were later found to appear HLA-restricted.

V is TRBV6-6 and J is TRBJ1-5; D is perhaps TRBD1 (5 bases). The TCR sequence derives from a male donor in good health and CMV-seronegative. The specimen was PBMCs. CDR3 coding DNA: TGTGCCAGCAGTTATCCGACAGATCAGCCCCAGCATTTT. This translates into CASSYPTDQPQHF.